Listed below are T cell receptor beta chains from one sample, sequenced in a study of blood T cell repertoires in COVID-19. Produced via immunoSEQ multiplex PCR; TCRdb's table is partial and in-frame only. The table includes 100,000 to 150,000 clones, 81% detected once. Sequencing used peripheral blood. The receptors stem from a woman in her fifties or sixties with acute or convalescent COVID-19. The CDR3 runs from the conserved cysteine through the conserved F or W. A D gene is named only where the DNA matches it firmly. Clone sizes are given selectively: once, few, many, or a class where the clone is expanded.

J gene,clone size,D gene,V gene,CDR3 DNA,CDR3 protein
TRBJ2-7,NA,TRBD2,TRBV7-8,TGTGCCAGCAGCTTAGGGACTAGACGGCACGAGCAGTACTTC,CASSLGTRRHEQYF
TRBJ2-1,NA,NA,TRBV5-6,TGTGCCGGATCTGCGGGGTGGTCTGTAAACAATGAGCAGTTCTTC,CAGSAGWSVNNEQFF
TRBJ2-2,NA,NA,TRBV19,TGTGCCAGTAGTTCTGTGGGAGGGGGTGTTCTTACCGGGGAGCTGTTTTTT,CASSSVGGGVLTGELFF
TRBJ1-3,few,NA,TRBV6-5,TGTGCCAGCAGGTTTTCATCTGGAAACACCATATATTTT,CASRFSSGNTIYF
TRBJ1-2,NA,NA,TRBV9,TGTGCCAGCAGCGCACAGGGATTCGATGGCTACACCTTC,CASSAQGFDGYTF
TRBJ2-2,NA,NA,TRBV11-2,TGTGCCAGCAGCCCGGGGGTGAACACCGGGGAGCTGTTTTTT,CASSPGVNTGELFF
TRBJ1-5,NA,TRBD1,TRBV28,TGTGCCAGCAGGCGACAGGGGAGTGGTAAGCCCCAGCATTTT,CASRRQGSGKPQHF
TRBJ1-3,NA,NA,TRBV6-5,TGTGCCAGCAGATCCCCGTTCGGGTATGGAAACACCATATATTTT,CASRSPFGYGNTIYF
TRBJ2-3,NA,TRBD1,TRBV7-3,TGTGCCAGCAAGAGGGGGACAGGGGGCACAGATACGCAGTATTTT,CASKRGTGGTDTQYF
TRBJ1-5,NA,NA,TRBV28,TGTGCCAGCAGTTTAGGGGGGTGGGTTAATCAGCCCCAGCATTTT,CASSLGGWVNQPQHF
TRBJ1-4,once,TRBD1,TRBV3-1/TRBV3-2,TGTGCCAGCAGCCGCAGAGGGGGCAATAATGAAAAACTGTTTTTT,CASSRRGGNNEKLFF
TRBJ1-5,once,TRBD1,TRBV2,TGTGCCAGCAGTGAGAGTGGGGGACAGTACAATCAGCCCCAGCATTTT,CASSESGGQYNQPQHF
TRBJ2-1,few,TRBD2,TRBV6-5,TGTGCCAGCACGCCGGGACTAGCGTTTAATGAGCAGTTCTTC,CASTPGLAFNEQFF
TRBJ1-6,NA,NA,TRBV30,TGTGCCTGGAGTGTACTCGACTCGTTTAATTCACCCCTCCACTTT,CAWSVLDSFNSPLHF
TRBJ2-3,once,TRBD2,TRBV15,TGTGCCACCAGCAGAGATGGAGGACTAGGCACAGATACGCAGTATTTT,CATSRDGGLGTDTQYF
TRBJ1-4,NA,NA,TRBV5-4,TGTGCCAGCAGCGATCCGACTGGCCCTAATGAAAAACTGTTTTTT,CASSDPTGPNEKLFF
TRBJ2-3,NA,NA,TRBV6-5,TGTGCCAGCAGTTACCTCCGTTTCAGCGAGCCAGATACGCAGTATTTT,CASSYLRFSEPDTQYF
TRBJ1-5,NA,TRBD1,TRBV19,TGTGCCAGTAGTATGTCGTGGCAGGGGGACCTGTATAGCAATCAGCCCCAGCATTTT,CASSMSWQGDLYSNQPQHF
TRBJ1-5,NA,NA,TRBV19,TGTGCCAGTAGACAGGGAACTCAGCCCCAGCATTTT,CASRQGTQPQHF
TRBJ1-4,NA,TRBD1,TRBV2,TGTGCCAGCAGTGGTTTGGGACAGCCAAATGAAAAACTGTTTTTT,CASSGLGQPNEKLFF
TRBJ1-1,NA,NA,TRBV28,TGTGCCAGCAGTTTAGGCAGAAGTAACACTGAAGCTTTCTTT,CASSLGRSNTEAFF
TRBJ1-2,NA,TRBD1,TRBV5-4,TGTGCCAGCAGCTGGGGACAGGGGGCGCACTATGGCTACACCTTC,CASSWGQGAHYGYTF
TRBJ2-2,NA,NA,TRBV9,TGTGCCAGCAGCGTAGACCCGTTAGCGCGGGCCGGGGAGCTGTTTTTT,CASSVDPLARAGELFF
TRBJ1-4,NA,NA,TRBV3-1/TRBV3-2,TGTGCCAGCAGCCAAGATCAAAATGAAAAACTGTTTTTT,CASSQDQNEKLFF
TRBJ1-2,NA,NA,TRBV2,TGTGCCAGCGCCAGCAGGGCCCGACCAGATGGCTACACCTTC,CASASRARPDGYTF
TRBJ1-1,NA,NA,TRBV2,TGTGCCAGCAGGGAGCAGGGGAAGGCTGAAGCTTTCTTT,CASREQGKAEAFF
TRBJ1-5,NA,NA,TRBV12-3/TRBV12-4,TGTGCCAGCAGTTTACTGAGCAATCAGCCCCAGCATTTT,CASSLLSNQPQHF
TRBJ1-2,once,NA,TRBV5-4,TGTGCCAGCAGTCCCTCGGCAGGGGCCGTTTCTAACTATGGCTACACCTTC,CASSPSAGAVSNYGYTF
TRBJ2-1,NA,TRBD2,TRBV9,TGTGCCAGCAGCGTAGCTGGTGCGGGGGGGAATGAGCAGTTCTTC,CASSVAGAGGNEQFF
TRBJ1-4,NA,TRBD1,TRBV29-1,TGCAGCGCAAGGGGGGCAGGGGGTGAAAAACTGTTTTTT,CSARGAGGEKLFF
TRBJ2-7,NA,NA,TRBV5-1,TGCGCCAGCAGCTTGGATGAGGGAGAAGGCGAGCAGTACTTC,CASSLDEGEGEQYF
TRBJ2-3,NA,NA,TRBV5-4,TGTGCCAGCAGCTTTGACTCCTCCCGGGCAGATACGCAGTATTTT,CASSFDSSRADTQYF
TRBJ1-3,NA,TRBD1,TRBV10-2,TGCGCCAGCAGTGAGTCTTCAGGGGGTCGAAACACCATATATTTT,CASSESSGGRNTIYF